The sequence of this TCR beta chain was determined in a study of beta chain features in type 1 diabetes. General study findings and limits: In all four CD4+ subsets, TCRB CDR3 length was significantly, moderately reduced in type 1 diabetes. VDJ junctions sequenced from type 1 diabetes patients showed fewer insertions and more deletions. In the patient group, naive, central memory and Treg TCRB repertoires seemed more alike than in the healthy donor group.

Trimming took off 3 bases at V and 3 bases at J, with 24 bases between the two ends. The CDR3 runs 17 residues. Looked up from germline, CDR1 is GTSNPN and CDR2 is SVGIG (reference sequence). This clone has more than one count but fewer than ten. No antigen is known for it. Investigators reverse transcribed all isolated RNA, so they sequenced expressed TCRB transcripts. The study sequenced naive, central memory and regulatory T cell samples to an average of roughly 3.8 million reads. The protocol was immunoSEQ multiplex PCR, while the TCRdb copy is restricted to in-frame clones and leaves out a portion. The data contain 100,000 to 150,000 clones, around 9% of them singletons.

The sample taken for sequencing was central memory CD4+ T cells from blood. The rearrangement joins TRBV30 to TRBJ2-7; a possible D gene is TRBD1 (6 bases). This receptor was obtained from a man younger than 40 with type 1 diabetes. The CDR3 DNA sequence: TGTGCCTGGAGGACCGACGGGGACATATCAAAACTCTACGAGCAGTACTTC. Translation gives CAWRTDGDISKLYEQYF.